This T cell receptor beta chain was captured by sequencing in a study of shared clonotypes between healthy human individuals. General study findings and limits: The sampled material consisted only of blood, and tissue repertoires are likely to differ.

The donors, all of them Caucasian adults, lived in Nashville, Tennessee. The ends lost 3 bases at V and 3 bases at J; junction bases unmatched: 6. The CDR3 contains 15 residues. Germline V gives CDR1 LNHDA, CDR2 SQIVND (reference sequence). Points on this clone: The antigen is undetermined.

At the deep level, the assay was run. Profiled with immunoSEQ multiplex PCR; TCRdb holds only in-frame clones, not every one. The repertoire consists of about 530,000 clones, with 60% to 80% occurring once and the leading ten covering approximately 12%. The sample taken for sequencing was PBMCs. J is TRBJ2-3 and V is TRBV19; 7 bases match TRBD2. This sequence was found in a woman between 40 and 55 years old in good health. Some clones in this sample may be carry-over from other donors' samples. The chain's CDR3 is CASSIRGGRTDTQYF. CDR3 in DNA: TGTGCCAGTAGTATCCGGGGCGGGAGAACAGATACGCAGTATTTT.